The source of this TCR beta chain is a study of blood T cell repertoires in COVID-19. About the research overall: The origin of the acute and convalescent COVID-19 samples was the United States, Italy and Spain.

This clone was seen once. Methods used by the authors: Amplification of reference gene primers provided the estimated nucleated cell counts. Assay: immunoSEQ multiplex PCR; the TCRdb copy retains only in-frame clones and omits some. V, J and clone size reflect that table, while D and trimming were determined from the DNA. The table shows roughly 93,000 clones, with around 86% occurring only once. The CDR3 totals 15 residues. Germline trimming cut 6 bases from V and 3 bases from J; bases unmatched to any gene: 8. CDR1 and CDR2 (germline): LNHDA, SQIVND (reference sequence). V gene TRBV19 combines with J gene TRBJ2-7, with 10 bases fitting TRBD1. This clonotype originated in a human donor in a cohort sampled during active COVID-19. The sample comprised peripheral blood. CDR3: CASSSGQGVLYEQYF. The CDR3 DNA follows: TGTGCCAGTAGCTCCGGACAGGGGGTCCTCTACGAGCAGTACTTC.